This TCR beta chain was identified in a study of regulatory T cells in long-lasting Graves disease. Study-wide points: Persistent Graves' patients possessed reduced TCR diversity relative to recently diagnosed ones.

The sample's time point: newly diagnosed GD, antithyroid drugs for less than 3 months. The TCR library was made from RNA extracted from PBMCs. Remarks on this clonotype: Its antigen is unknown.

With iRepertoire HTBI primers and Arm-PCR of CDR3 regions, TCR beta libraries were built. Per the original data handling: In the combined samples, 62 TRBV and approximately 15 TRBJ segments were identified. TCRdb processed the multiplex PCR reads anew with MiXCR; each CDR3 protein has one entry. What appears here as the V and J calls and clone size reflects TCRdb's work, not the paper's. The sample lists under 800,000 distinct CDR3 sequences, under 20% occurring once. This CDR3 is 15 amino acids long. The trim removed 8 bases at V and 3 bases at J, leaving 12 bases unmatched. The germline gives CDR1 MDHEN, CDR2 SYDVKM. Another study also made use of these data, one on T cells in Graves' hyperthyroidism and ophthalmopathy. Turning to that study: Investigators excluded patients with uncontrolled infection, other autoimmune disease, pregnancy or lactation. It was a median approximately 6.9 months before onset that the model predicted ophthalmopathy.

The chain couples TRBV28 to TRBJ1-2; 7 bases are shared with TRBD1. This clonotype originated in a woman aged 30 to 39 with Graves disease. The sample was peripheral blood mononuclear cells (PBMCs), taken at new diagnosis, from a patient treated with antithyroid drugs. The CDR3 DNA reads TGTGCCAGCCGAACAGGGGCTCCGGCCCACTATGGCTACACCTTC. It specifies CASRTGAPAHYGYTF.